These 31 T cell receptor beta chains came from one sample sequenced in a study of regulatory T cells in long-lasting Graves disease. Time point meaning: newly diagnosed GD, antithyroid drugs for less than 3 months. Construction of the TCR library relied on RNA isolated from PBMCs. Building of the TCR beta libraries involved iRepertoire HTBI primers and Arm-PCR of CDR3 regions. MiXCR, applied by TCRdb to the multiplex PCR reads, yields one record per CDR3 protein. The sample holds around 320,000 distinct CDR3 sequences; 16% are singletons and the top ten take less than 35%. These data also formed part of another study, on T cells in Graves' hyperthyroidism and ophthalmopathy.

The sample in question was peripheral blood mononuclear cells (PBMCs), obtained at new diagnosis, from a patient treated with antithyroid drugs. The receptors come from a man aged 35 to 55 with Graves disease.

V gene TRBV28 combines with J gene TRBJ1-2; tentatively, D is TRBD1 (6 bases). The germline V and J ends were trimmed by 5 bases and 3 bases, with 13 bases remaining between them. CDR1 and CDR2 from the germline V gene are MDHEN and SYDVKM. The CDR3 is 14 residues long. The CDR3 loop is CASSPGGLDYGYTF. The DNA of the CDR3 is TGTGCCAGCAGTCCCGGGGGGCTGGACTATGGCTACACCTTC.

J is TRBJ2-7 and V is TRBV15, with D perhaps TRBD2 (5 bases). Trimming shortened V by 5 bases and J by 1 base, and 12 bases separated the two germline ends. Germline lookup yields CDR1 LNHNV and CDR2 YYDKDF (reference sequence). CDR3 length: 14 residues. CDR3 coding DNA: TGTGCCACCAGCGGGAGAGGAGCATCCTACGAGCAGTACTTC. This encodes CATSGRGASYEQYF.

This clonotype was observed many times. J is TRBJ2-1 and V is TRBV4-1; the D gene is possibly TRBD1 (6 bases). This CDR3 contains 12 residues. The germline V gene encodes CDR1 MGHRA and CDR2 YSYEKL. The V and J ends lost 1 base and 8 bases respectively, with 6 bases between them. The CDR3 nucleotides are TGCGCCAGCAGCCAAGCAGGGGATGAGCAGTTCTTC. Translating gives CASSQAGDEQFF.

This clonotype showed up just a few times. One end of the junction does not line up with germline, which may come from a read error. This sequence joins TRBV12-5 and TRBJ1-1; D is uncertain. Germline CDR1 LGHNT, CDR2 FRNRAP. CDR3 length: 15 amino acids. CDR3: CASGLVFVVNTEAVF. CDR3 DNA sequence: TGTGCTAGTGGTTTGGTTTTCGTTGTGAACACTGAAGCTGTCTTT.

Concerning this clonotype itself: A much bigger clone sits one base away, suggesting this may be a read error. V is TRBV2 and J is TRBJ2-6, with TRBD1 matching 8 bases. Germline CDR1 and CDR2: SNHLY and FYNNEI. The CDR3 spans 15 residues. Trimming at V came to 5 bases and at J to 2 bases, leaving 2 bases not matched to a gene. The CDR3 spells CASSPQGAGANVLTF. The CDR3 nucleotides read TGTGCCAGCAGTCCACAGGGGGCTGGGGCCAACGTCCTGACTTTC.

This clonotype was observed at least ten times. This chain joins TRBV6-1 and TRBJ2-1; 7 bases agree with TRBD1. The length of the CDR3 is 16 residues. CDR1 and CDR2 (germline): MNHNS, SASEGT. V dropped 2 bases and J dropped 1; count of bases not matched to a gene: 5. As DNA, the CDR3 is TGTGCCAGCAGTGAATCGGTGACAGGGTCCTACAATGAGCAGTTCTTC. It specifies CASSESVTGSYNEQFF.

This clonotype was observed at least ten times. The chain's CDR3 is CATSDSRQGASAEQYF. CDR3 nucleotides: TGTGCCACCAGTGATTCGCGACAGGGGGCATCCGCCGAGCAGTACTTC. V gene TRBV24-1 combines with J gene TRBJ2-7; 10 nucleotides agree with TRBD1. CDR1 is KGHDR and CDR2 is SFDVKD in the germline V gene. The CDR3 sequence is 16 residues long. Trimming cost V 2 bases and J 6 bases; bases outside gene matches: 9.

This clonotype has a count of ten or more. The V and J genes are TRBV7-3 and TRBJ1-5; no clear D. The CDR3 has 13 amino acids. V shed 1 base and J shed 3 bases, with 4 bases lying between them. CDR1 and CDR2 from the germline V gene are SGHTA and FQGTGA. This CDR3 is CASSLSPNQPQHF. DNA for the CDR3: TGTGCCAGCAGCTTAAGTCCCAATCAGCCCCAGCATTTT.

Ten or more counts support this clonotype. The chain carries TRBV28 and TRBJ2-5; the D gene could be TRBD1 or TRBD2 (5 bases each). The CDR3 totals 17 residues. Germline V gives CDR1 MDHEN, CDR2 SYDVKM. V was pared by 5 bases and J by 2 bases, with 21 bases between. Written as DNA, the CDR3 is TGTGCCAGCAGTCTTCCGGGACGCGCCCCGGGGCAAGAGACCCAGTACTTC. This codes for CASSLPGRAPGQETQYF.

A few counts support this clonotype. The chain has TRBV3-1 and TRBJ1-5; no clear D gene. The germline V gene encodes CDR1 LGHDT and CDR2 YNNKEL (reference sequence). This CDR3 is built from 13 residues. Trimming removed 2 bases at V and 5 bases at J, with 7 bases between. CDR3 in amino acids: CASSQWVDQPQHF. Written as DNA, the CDR3 is TGTGCCAGCAGCCAATGGGTTGATCAGCCCCAGCATTTT.

This clonotype showed up many times. The CDR3 DNA is TGTGCCAGCAGTGAACATTCACCCCTCCACTTT. Translating gives CASSEHSPLHF. V and J are TRBV2 and TRBJ1-6, with no clear D. Germline V gives CDR1 SNHLY, CDR2 FYNNEI. CDR3 length: 11 amino acids. The V end lost 2 bases, the J end lost 8 bases, and 1 base lay between the germline ends.

In this sample, this clonotype turned up a few times. This sequence joins TRBV30 and TRBJ2-4, with 7 bases fitting TRBD1. Per the germline V gene, CDR1 is GTSNPN and CDR2 is SVGIG (reference sequence). This CDR3 is 15 amino acids long. The J segment lost 7 bases and the V segment lost 0 bases, leaving 9 bases of the junction unmatched. This chain's CDR3 is CAWSVGQPGGNIQYF. CDR3 sequence (DNA): TGTGCCTGGAGTGTAGGTCAACCAGGGGGTAACATTCAGTACTTC.

This clonotype was seen a handful of times. V gene TRBV14 combines with J gene TRBJ2-7; D call uncertain. Germline CDR1 reads SGHDN; CDR2 reads FVKESK. Trimming left V 0 bases short and J 4 bases short, with 4 bases between. CDR3 length equals 12 residues. CDR3 in amino acids: CASSQEHYEQYF. Here the CDR3 DNA reads TGTGCCAGCAGCCAAGAACATTACGAGCAGTACTTC.

This clonotype was observed at least ten times. The rearrangement uses TRBV7-2 and TRBJ2-1; a weak D match, TRBD2 (7 bases). The germline gives CDR1 SGHTA, CDR2 FQGNSA. The CDR3 consists of 14 residues. V lost 2 bases and J lost 13, with 18 bases in between. This chain's CDR3 is CASSLRGGLLEQFF. Written as DNA, the CDR3 is TGTGCCAGCAGCTTAAGGGGGGGCCTGTTGGAACAGTTCTTC.

The sample holds a few counts of this clonotype. The V call is TRBV19, the J call TRBJ1-1; 10 bases line up with TRBD1. The CDR3 sequence is 15 residues long. J lost 1 base, V lost 7 bases, and 6 bases had no gene match. In germline, CDR1 is LNHDA, CDR2 SQIVND (reference sequence). The CDR3 loop reads CASTRRDRGNTEAFF. CDR3 bases: TGTGCCAGTACCCGACGGGACAGGGGGAACACTGAAGCTTTCTTT.

This chain connects TRBV6-1 to TRBJ2-2; D call uncertain. Trimming left V 7 bases short and J 11 bases short, with 20 bases between. CDR1 and CDR2 from the germline V gene are MNHNS and SASEGT. The CDR3 loop spans 14 amino acids. The chain's CDR3 is CASTYSIRSGELFF. The CDR3 DNA sequence: TGTGCCAGCACCTACAGTATTAGATCAGGAGAGCTGTTTTTT.

This clonotype showed up many times. The chain joins TRBV6-1 to TRBJ2-5; D is tentatively TRBD1 or TRBD2 (5 bases each). V was shortened by 6 bases and J by 10 bases, with 18 bases between the two germline ends. The CDR3 has 13 amino acids. Germline CDR1 is MNHNS and CDR2 is SASEGT. The CDR3 coding sequence is TGTGCCAGCAGCAAAACAGCCTTGGGGGACCAGTACTTC. It yields the protein CASSKTALGDQYF.

This clonotype was detected many times. The rearrangement uses TRBV6-1 and TRBJ2-1; TRBD1 is a possible D gene (5 bases). The V gene lost 6 bases and the J gene lost 4 bases, with 16 bases spanning the gap. The CDR3 has 15 amino acids. Germline CDR1 and CDR2: MNHNS and SASEGT. This chain's CDR3 is CASSKTTRGYNEQFF. In DNA, the CDR3 is TGTGCCAGCAGCAAAACAACAAGGGGTTACAATGAGCAGTTCTTC.

There are many counts of this clonotype. The chain links TRBV4-3 to TRBJ2-3; no clear D gene. Germline CDR1 LGHNA, CDR2 YSLEER. This CDR3 spans 15 amino acids. The V end was cut by 0 bases, the J end by 4 bases, with 11 bases between. The CDR3 DNA follows: TGCGCCAGCAGCCAAGAGTTAAGGGTTTCAGATACGCAGTATTTT. The encoded protein is CASSQELRVSDTQYF.

This clonotype came up many times. V and J are TRBV25-1 and TRBJ2-5; 8 bases fit TRBD1. Germline loops: CDR1 MGHDK, CDR2 SYGVNS. Germline trimming cut 8 bases from V and 0 bases from J; bases unmatched to any gene: 8. CDR3 length: 15 amino acids. CDR3 coding DNA: TGTGCCAGCGCCCGACAGGGGCTCTACCAAGAGACCCAGTACTTC. It specifies CASARQGLYQETQYF.

The CDR3: CASSYRSDSNQPQHF. The CDR3 DNA reads as TGTGCCAGCAGCTACCGATCCGATAGCAATCAGCCCCAGCATTTT. This chain connects TRBV7-2 to TRBJ1-5; no definite D call. Per the germline V gene, CDR1 is SGHTA and CDR2 is FQGNSA. Trimming removed 4 bases from V and 0 bases from J, with 10 bases in between. This CDR3 comprises 15 residues.

This clonotype was seen ten or more times. This chain connects TRBV5-1 to TRBJ1-1; maybe TRBD1 (5 bases). Germline lookup yields CDR1 SGHRS and CDR2 YFSETQ. V was trimmed by 2 bases and J by 7 bases, leaving 12 bases between them. This CDR3 has 13 amino acids. The CDR3 loop reads CASSLGPQGEAFF. In DNA, the CDR3 is TGCGCCAGCAGCTTAGGGCCTCAGGGTGAAGCTTTCTTT.

This clonotype has a count of ten or more. The chain couples TRBV28 to TRBJ1-3; a weak D match, TRBD1 (5 bases). The CDR3 extends over 13 amino acids. Germline V lookup: CDR1 MDHEN, CDR2 SYDVKM. V lost 9 bases and J lost 4, with 13 bases in between. The CDR3 nucleotides are TGTGCCAGTCAAGGGGACGGAGGAAACACCATATATTTT. This encodes CASQGDGGNTIYF.

This clonotype showed up many times. The CDR3 is CSARGVGGLGNTEAFF. Here the CDR3 DNA reads TGCAGTGCTAGGGGGGTGGGGGGCCTCGGGAACACTGAAGCTTTCTTT. The rearrangement uses TRBV20-1 and TRBJ1-1, with D possibly matching TRBD1 (6 bases). The CDR3 totals 16 residues. CDR1 DFQATT and CDR2 SNEGSKA come from the germline V gene (reference sequence). V dropped 3 bases and J dropped 1 base, with 18 bases sitting between them.

The table lists this clonotype with many counts. This chain connects TRBV4-2 to TRBJ2-7; tentatively, D is TRBD2 (6 bases). Per the germline V gene, CDR1 is LGHNA and CDR2 is YNFKEQ. The CDR3 runs 17 residues. V was trimmed by 0 bases and J by 4 bases, leaving 19 bases between them. CDR3 in DNA: TGTGCCAGCAGCCAAGATATTCCGGCCGGGAGAAGGTACGAGCAGTACTTC. Translation gives CASSQDIPAGRRYEQYF.

The chain joins TRBV18 to TRBJ2-7; TRBD2 is a possible D gene (5 bases). This CDR3 comprises 13 residues. CDR1 KGHSH and CDR2 LQKENI come from the germline V gene. V lost 2 bases and J lost 4, with 9 bases in between. CDR3 sequence (DNA): TGTGCCAGCTCACCAGGGAGCCCGTACGAGCAGTACTTC. It encodes CASSPGSPYEQYF.

This clonotype was picked up many times. This chain uses TRBV27 with TRBJ1-2; no reliable D call. The V end was cut by 4 bases, the J end by 2 bases, with 14 bases between. Germline lookup yields CDR1 MNHEY and CDR2 SMNVEV (reference sequence). The CDR3 runs to 15 residues. The CDR3 spells CASSSFALDNYGYTF. The CDR3 DNA is TGTGCCAGCAGTTCATTCGCCCTGGACAACTATGGCTACACCTTC.

The chain combines TRBV5-4 with TRBJ1-3; D unresolved. CDR3 length: 15 residues. V lost 4 bases and J lost 0, with 11 bases in between. The germline V gene encodes CDR1 SGHNT and CDR2 YYREEE (reference sequence). The CDR3 DNA reads as TGTGCCAGCAGCCCGGGAATAAGCTCTGGAAACACCATATATTTT. Its protein is CASSPGISSGNTIYF.

Many counts were recorded for this clonotype. The CDR3 region is CASSSDRLQPQHF. The CDR3 DNA is TGTGCCAGCAGTTCGGACAGACTTCAGCCCCAGCATTTT. This chain uses TRBV2 with TRBJ1-5; D possibly corresponds to TRBD1 (6 bases). V dropped 5 bases and J dropped 6 bases, with 11 bases sitting between them. The CDR3 extends over 13 amino acids. Per the germline V gene, CDR1 is SNHLY and CDR2 is FYNNEI. The entire variable domain, with the rest obtained from reference TRBV2 and TRBJ1-5, is as follows: EPEVTQTPSHQVTQMGQEVILRCVPISNHLYFYWYRQILGQKVEFLVSFYNNEISEKSEIFDDQFSVERPDGSNFTLKIRSTKLEDSAMYFCASSSDRLQPQHFGDGTRLSIL.

This clonotype was observed at least ten times. The chain is built from TRBV5-5 and TRBJ2-1; the D is unclear. Germline CDR1 reads SGHKS; CDR2 reads YYEKEE (reference sequence). The V gene lost 2 bases and the J gene lost 6 bases, with 12 bases spanning the gap. This CDR3 has 14 residues. The CDR3 DNA follows: TGTGCCAGCAGCTTCTCTGACATGGTCAATGAGCAGTTCTTC. As protein: CASSFSDMVNEQFF.

The rearrangement links TRBV9 to TRBJ2-2, with 11 bases aligning to TRBD2. The CDR3 totals 17 residues. V dropped 4 bases and J dropped 5; count of bases not matched to a gene: 10. CDR1 SGDLS and CDR2 YYNGEE come from the germline V gene. CDR3 residues: CASSPASGGPLTGELFF. Here the CDR3 DNA reads TGTGCCAGCAGCCCAGCTAGCGGGGGGCCCTTAACCGGGGAGCTGTTTTTT.